Listed below are T cell receptor beta chains from one sample, sequenced in a study of shared clonotypes between healthy human individuals. Sequencing was performed with immunoSEQ multiplex PCR; in TCRdb, only in-frame clones are kept and a portion is missing. The table lists roughly 2 million clones, roughly 94% of them singletons, with 0.1% to 0.15% in the top ten. The source material was naive CD4+ T cells sorted from blood. These receptors all stem from a man between 18 and 35 years old in good health. The CDR3 runs from the conserved cysteine through the conserved F or W. A D gene is named only where the DNA matches it firmly. Not all rows give a size; the values are once, few, many and, for expanded clones, a class.

CDR3aa,CDR3nt,j_gene,d_gene,abundance,v_gene
CAWSPGGRGYTF,TGTGCCTGGAGCCCCGGCGGTCGTGGCTACACCTTC,TRBJ1-2,-,-,TRBV30
CASRLNSQETQYF,TGCGCCAGCAGACTTAACAGCCAAGAGACCCAGTACTTC,TRBJ2-5,-,-,TRBV5-1
CASSEPGQGDIQYF,TGCGCCAGCAGCGAGCCGGGACAGGGGGACATTCAGTACTTC,TRBJ2-4,TRBD1,once,TRBV4-1
CASSLRLAGGDTQYF,TGCGCCAGCAGCTTGCGTCTAGCGGGAGGGGATACGCAGTATTTT,TRBJ2-3,TRBD2,-,TRBV5-1
CASSVGANYGYTF,TGTGCCAGCAGCGTAGGGGCTAACTATGGCTACACCTTC,TRBJ1-2,-,-,TRBV9
CASSMVLTGFGGNEQFF,TGCGCCAGCAGCATGGTTTTAACGGGGTTTGGGGGCAATGAGCAGTTCTTC,TRBJ2-1,-,-,TRBV5-1
CASRSWAKYTEAFF,TGTGCCAGCAGGTCCTGGGCTAAGTACACTGAAGCTTTCTTT,TRBJ1-1,-,-,TRBV6-6
CASRNDRIYSNQPQHF,TGTGCCAGCAGAAACGACAGAATTTATAGCAATCAGCCCCAGCATTTT,TRBJ1-5,-,-,TRBV2
CASSQTQGSAQYF,TGCGCCAGCAGCCAAACACAGGGATCGGCCCAGTACTTC,TRBJ2-5,-,-,TRBV4-3
CASSDGTSVDFYEQYF,TGCGCCAGCAGCGACGGGACTAGCGTTGATTTTTACGAGCAGTACTTC,TRBJ2-7,TRBD2,-,TRBV5-1
CAIGTGVSPLHF,TGTGCCATCGGGACAGGGGTGTCACCCCTCCACTTT,TRBJ1-6,TRBD1,-,TRBV6-5
CASSQEGDRNSPLHF,TGCGCCAGCAGCCAAGAAGGGGACCGAAATTCACCCCTCCACTTT,TRBJ1-6,-,few,TRBV4-1
CASSESGHTQYF,TGCGCCAGCAGTGAGAGTGGACATACGCAGTATTTT,TRBJ2-3,-,-,TRBV10-1
CASSQSGRRNEQYF,TGTGCCAGCAGCCAGAGCGGGAGGAGGAACGAGCAGTACTTC,TRBJ2-7,TRBD2,-,TRBV6-1
CASSSRTGMNTEAFF,TGTGCCAGCAGCTCAAGGACAGGGATGAACACTGAAGCTTTCTTT,TRBJ1-1,TRBD1,once,TRBV9
CASSLSVQGGSPLHF,TGTGCCAGCAGTCTCAGCGTACAGGGCGGGTCTCCCCTCCACTTT,TRBJ1-6,-,once,TRBV6-5
CASSTGLAGAGQYF,TGTGCCAGTAGTACGGGACTAGCGGGAGCCGGGCAGTACTTC,TRBJ2-7,TRBD2,-,TRBV19
CASSVVRGAPSYEQYF,TGCGCCAGCAGCGTAGTTCGGGGGGCTCCATCCTACGAGCAGTACTTC,TRBJ2-7,-,once,TRBV5-1
CASSLTGSNEKLFF,TGCGCCAGCAGCCTGACAGGGTCTAATGAAAAACTGTTTTTT,TRBJ1-4,TRBD1,once,TRBV5-1
CASSQEFGQNANTGELFF,TGCGCCAGCAGCCAAGAGTTCGGTCAGAACGCGAACACCGGGGAGCTGTTTTTT,TRBJ2-2,-,-,TRBV4-3
CASSEEGGPYNEQFF,TGCGCCAGCAGTGAGGAGGGAGGGCCTTACAATGAGCAGTTCTTC,TRBJ2-1,TRBD2,-,TRBV10-1
CASSQPGPGPYGYTF,TGTGCCAGCAGTCAACCAGGACCGGGGCCCTATGGCTACACCTTC,TRBJ1-2,-,-,TRBV6-5
CASSSPGTPGEGYTF,TGCGCCAGCAGCTCCCCCGGGACGCCAGGGGAGGGCTACACCTTC,TRBJ1-2,-,-,TRBV5-1
CATFRTDPNEQFF,TGTGCCACGTTTAGGACTGATCCCAATGAGCAGTTCTTC,TRBJ2-1,-,-,TRBV6-5
CAWSVEGGDPQHF,TGTGCCTGGAGTGTCGAGGGAGGCGATCCCCAGCATTTT,TRBJ1-5,-,-,TRBV30
CASSFLRSGDYNEQFF,TGCGCCAGCAGCTTTTTGAGATCGGGAGATTACAATGAGCAGTTCTTC,TRBJ2-1,-,-,TRBV5-1
CASSASAPYEQYF,TGTGCCAGCAGTGCTAGCGCCCCGTACGAGCAGTACTTC,TRBJ2-7,-,once,TRBV28
CASSAGPGSGNTIYF,TGTGCCAGCAGCGCGGGACCCGGCTCTGGAAACACCATATATTTT,TRBJ1-3,-,-,TRBV9
CASSRPQGTLGNEQFF,TGTGCCAGCAGCCGCCCCCAGGGTACCTTGGGTAATGAGCAGTTCTTC,TRBJ2-1,-,-,TRBV7-3
CASSLGTNYGYTF,TGTGCCAGCAGCTTAGGGACCAACTATGGCTACACCTTC,TRBJ1-2,-,-,TRBV11-2
CASSDTAANYGYTF,TGTGCCAGCAGCGACACAGCGGCCAACTATGGCTACACCTTC,TRBJ1-2,-,-,TRBV9
CASSSWTGRNTGELFF,TGTGCCAGCAGTTCTTGGACAGGGCGGAACACCGGGGAGCTGTTTTTT,TRBJ2-2,TRBD1,-,TRBV28
CASTGDRGYGYTF,TGTGCCAGCACCGGGGACAGGGGCTATGGCTACACCTTC,TRBJ1-2,TRBD1,-,TRBV28
CASSPGTRGPYNEQFF,TGTGCCAGTAGTCCCGGTACCCGGGGGCCTTACAATGAGCAGTTCTTC,TRBJ2-1,-,-,TRBV19
CAWSVRVSGNTIYF,TGTGCCTGGAGTGTACGAGTTTCTGGAAACACCATATATTTT,TRBJ1-3,-,-,TRBV30
CASLTGWNTEAFF,TGTGCCAGCCTCACGGGGTGGAACACTGAAGCTTTCTTT,TRBJ1-1,-,-,TRBV18
CAWRETGLLIGYTF,TGTGCCTGGAGGGAGACAGGGCTCCTTATCGGCTACACCTTC,TRBJ1-2,TRBD1,-,TRBV30
CASSEVGQNGYTF,TGTGCCAGCAGTGAAGTAGGGCAGAATGGCTACACCTTC,TRBJ1-2,-,once,TRBV6-1
CASRRQPGYGYTF,TGTGCCAGCAGACGACAGCCAGGCTATGGCTACACCTTC,TRBJ1-2,-,once,TRBV6-5
CASSRSDLAGGPNTQYF,TGCGCCAGCAGCCGATCAGATCTAGCGGGGGGGCCAAATACGCAGTATTTT,TRBJ2-3,TRBD2,once,TRBV4-1